This entry concerns a single TCR beta chain. Its recognized antigen is unknown. The sample holds no much larger clone one base away, and base qualities are not on file. According to the germline V gene (reference sequence), CDR1 reads GTSNPN and CDR2 reads SVGIG. V drops 5 bases and J drops 4 bases, leaving 7 bases in between. Including cysteine and phenylalanine, the CDR3 has 11 amino acids. Here the CDR3 DNA is all that survives: 33 bases in frame from base 1. To prepare the library, the immunoSEQ multiplex PCR assay was applied. For the multiplex PCR, a mixture combining 60 forward primers for TCR Vbeta segments and 13 reverse primers for TCR Jbeta segments was used. A multiplex PCR assay on genomic DNA amplified the CDR3 region of rearranged TCR beta genes. On the Illumina HiSeq System, the amplified TCR beta libraries were sequenced as 87-base-pair reads. The authors processed their data as follows. A later analysis counted approximately 74 million unique TCR beta chains across the 550 to 700 repertoires, and some 11 million of these chains were shared by at least two donors. Raw reads were error-corrected and collapsed into unique sequences with a nearest-neighbor algorithm that merged closely related sequences to remove PCR and sequencing errors. V, D and J gene segments were assigned by aligning CDR3 sequences to IMGT reference sequences. For a sequence to be retained, a match of at least six nucleotides was required to both a V gene segment and a J gene segment. A rearrangement counted as productive if the CDR3 had no stop codons and remained in frame with V and J, and every other rearrangement counted as non-productive. CDR3 was defined according to IMGT convention as the region running from the second conserved V-encoded cysteine to the conserved J-encoded phenylalanine. Sequences without an unambiguous match to a single V gene segment were excluded from the earlier analysis of several hundred of the donors. An earlier analysis of almost 600 of the donors classified V segments as functional when productive rearrangements were above 56.7% and as segregating when the standard deviation between donors was above 5%. A statistical classification framework was developed to diagnose cytomegalovirus status using the catalog of TCR beta chain sequences. In a later analysis, TCR nucleotide sequences were compared against IMGT/GENE-DB human TR gene sequences so that V and J genes could be assigned. Using the TCRdist pipeline, a later analysis assigned CDR3 sequences along with most-parsimonious VDJ recombination scenarios. In a later analysis, each TCR beta chain was defined by its CDR3 amino acid sequence together with its V-gene family, and reads without a unique V-gene family were excluded. To address suspected cross-contamination and a sequencing artifact, a later analysis removed around 590 highly shared, low-generation-probability nucleotide sequences. In a later analysis, a clonal expansion index was calculated for each public chain from normalized within-repertoire ranks of inferred template counts. A later analysis computed generation probabilities with a VDJ recombination model fitted to out-of-frame rearrangements, and checked the results against IGoR. In a later analysis, hypergeometric tests were used to score TCR-TCR, TCR-HLA and TCR-CMV co-occurrence, with a repertoire-size bias correction applied to TCR pairs. To estimate false discovery rates, a later analysis permuted the HLA or CMV assignments 20 times. In a later analysis, co-occurring TCRs were grouped using DBSCAN, and TCRdist sequence similarity was added for clustering within HLA-allele-positive subsets. Repertoires with fewer than 30,000 or more than 120,000 public chains, plus five repertoires with anomalous nucleotide sharing, were excluded from co-occurrence clustering. Entries here come from immuneACCESS through TCRdb and include only in-frame sequences with V and J called. Some clones fail to appear in such tables; in the studies checked, an unresolved V gene covers under half of the shortfall, and the cause of the remainder is unknown. The V and J calls and the clone size are those of that table, but D and trimming were determined from the DNA. The sample yields 100,000 or so clones; over 65% were counted once. The top ten clonotypes cover around 8.4% of the sample.

These data belong to a study of cytomegalovirus exposure and HLA in healthy donors (dated by TCRdb to 2016 to 2017). About the study as a whole: In an earlier analysis of some 610 of the donors, under 300 Gb of sequence data and roughly 100 million unique TCR beta sequences from roughly 190 million T cells were reported. An early release covering roughly 640 HLA-typed donors comprised about 290 gigabases of sequencing data and some 79 million unique TCR sequences. Of the roughly 390 genotyped donors, approximately 82% fell in the genetic ancestry cluster associated with self-reported Caucasian donors. The study aimed to test whether signatures of past pathogen exposure could be identified by cataloging public T cell receptors. The study profiled the T cell repertoires of 666 subjects by immunosequencing and related them to cytomegalovirus serostatus. A separate validation cohort of approximately 120 different subjects was used in addition to the approximately 700-subject first cohort. The study combined high-throughput TCR immunosequencing, statistical association of individual TCRs with disease status, and machine learning to predict cytomegalovirus infection status. In a later analysis, previously published TCR beta repertoires from some 640 donors were re-analyzed and high-resolution HLA genotyping was added so that TCR occurrence patterns could be studied. In the later analysis, no new phenotypic data were used to find candidate immune exposures; instead, reliance was placed on TCR beta sequences and their occurrence across donors. To decide whether each TCR beta V gene segment behaved as functional or pseudogenic, an earlier analysis of 587 of the donors relied on high-throughput TCR beta sequencing. Donor age, sex, ethnicity and CMV serostatus were collected together with the repertoire data. A later genetic analysis took genome-wide SNP genotypes for 398 of the 666 donors and used that subset as a discovery cohort. Every repertoire in the discovery cohort had been generated on one and the same sequencing platform. HLA typing covered class I and class II loci at four-digit resolution. The number of donors typed differed by locus, with roughly 620-630 for A, B, C, DRB1 and DQB1, roughly 520 for DQA1, 600 to 610 for DPA1, and some 450 for DPB1. Roughly five DR-DQ haplotypes were handled as single units for association and clustering because linkage in the cohort was strong. Among 398 genotyped donors of the cohort, an average of around 220,000 unique TCR beta nucleotide sequences was sequenced per donor, of which approximately 18% were non-productive.

The cohort consisted of 600 to 750 healthy bone marrow donors. At the time of sampling, every cohort member was nominally healthy, though immune exposures that went unrecorded were likely present. The donor tested CMV seropositive and was one of the 289 seropositive cohort members. A peripheral blood sample was collected from each donor, and TCR beta sequencing was performed on peripheral blood mononuclear cells. The Qiagen DNeasy Blood Extraction Kit was used to extract genomic DNA from the blood cell samples. Points the paper makes about the study in general: Linkage disequilibrium might explain the correlated functional status among segregating V segments, but an unknown experimental factor could not be ruled out. In an earlier analysis of some 500 of the donors, most TCR beta V segments appeared in productive rearrangements about 87% or about 30% of the time, broadly matching IMGT annotations. A later analysis found that most CMV-associated TCR beta chains appeared HLA-restricted, with HLA associations seemingly driven largely by CMV exposure. It was suggested by the authors that the approach could potentially be generalized to other disease states and immunological phenotypes. A later analysis associated 17,000 or so TCR beta sequences with specific HLA alleles at a false discovery rate of 0.05. In the study, approximately 150 TCR beta chains were listed as associated with cytomegalovirus. In a later analysis, HLA-associated TCR beta chains were found to be more clonally expanded and to have lower generation probabilities than equally common non-associated chains. Several of the top co-occurrence clusters appeared to be linked to parvovirus B19, influenza, CMV and Epstein-Barr virus, according to a later analysis. For the cohort, immune exposure information was limited to CMV serostatus. HLA typing was unavailable for some donors at each locus, so association tests used only the typed subset. Three of the identified cytomegalovirus-associated TCR beta chains were confirmed in vitro to be specific for cytomegalovirus antigens. The 87-base-pair reads could not distinguish some IMGT-functional V segments, including TRBV6-2 and TRBV6-3, so those segments were excluded. In this cohort, only TCR beta chains were sequenced, and detectable features were limited by the absence of alpha or paired-chain data. Roughly uniform sequencing depth across donors was assumed in presence/absence analyses, although this assumption may not hold. Strong co-occurrence of HLA alleles, especially DR and DQ, made assigning TCR associations to individual alleles difficult. A further reported finding was that TCR beta sequences accurately predicted the HLA-A and HLA-B alleles for most subjects in the first cohort. Cytomegalovirus status was reported to be diagnosed by the classifier with high specificity and sensitivity in both the original and validation cohorts. A later genetic analysis reported fewer N-insertions in productive TCRs among donors in an Asian-associated ancestry cluster than the approximately 700-donor mean. A group of highly shared sequence variants was considered likely to be a technical artifact of the sequencing pipeline. Most TCR sequences were seen in very few donors, while some public TCRs were found in many individuals. According to a later analysis, TCR association rates differed among HLA loci, with DRB1 alleles showing the most associated TCRs and HLA-C alleles showing the fewest. Because counts were too low, about 18 rarely observed V segments, including chromosome 9 orphons, were excluded from the earlier analysis of under 650 of the donors. In a later genetic analysis, a missense DCLRE1C variant was associated with V-gene and J-gene trimming of TCR beta chains, and the association was replicated in an independent cohort.

The source material was PBMCs. The receptor was derived from a man aged 40-49 years in good health and CMV-seropositive. Rearrangement joined TRBV30 to TRBJ2-3; the D gene is perhaps TRBD2, from 5 matching bases. CDR3 region: CAWDGADTQYF. The DNA is as follows: TGTGCCTGGGACGGGGCAGATACGCAGTATTTT.